Listed here are 13 T cell receptor beta chains from one sample, sequenced in a study of blood T cells in healthy people across ages. Primers used in a second PCR of roughly 6 to 12 cycles were a sample-barcoded 5' primer and a J-beta primer mix. TCRdb re-analysed the 5' RACE reads in MiXCR, keeping a single row per CDR3 protein. The sample comprises approximately 580,000 distinct CDR3 sequences, 24% of which are singletons, and 8.5% to 9.5% rests with the top ten. These same data were also listed under a study on T cells of mothers and their children.

The sample taken for sequencing was blood. All receptors come from a boy between 5 and 17 years old in good health.

V is TRBV24-1 and J is TRBJ2-5, with a weak D call TRBD1 (6 bases). The CDR3 totals 13 residues. V gave up 7 bases and J gave up 2 bases, with 10 bases separating them. From germline, CDR1 is KGHDR and CDR2 SFDVKD. CDR3 nucleotide sequence: TGTGCCACCAGCTCGAGGGGGCAAGAGACCCAGTACTTC. Amino acid sequence: CATSSRGQETQYF.

The chain combines TRBV11-3 with TRBJ2-2, with unresolved D. The V and J ends lost 0 bases and 4 bases respectively, with 6 bases between them. The CDR3 totals 14 residues. Germline V gene lookup returns CDR1 SGHNT and CDR2 YENEEA. CDR3: CASSLDPSTGELFF. CDR3 nucleotide sequence: TGTGCCAGCAGCTTAGATCCCTCCACCGGGGAGCTGTTTTTT. Drawing the rest from reference TRBV11-3 and TRBJ2-2, the complete variable domain is EAGVVQSPRYKIIEKKQPVAFWCNPISGHNTLYWYLQNLGQGPELLIRYENEEAVDDSQLPKDRFSAERLKGVDSTLKIQPAELGDSAVYLCASSLDPSTGELFFGEGSRLTVL.

This clonotype has only a few counts. The gene calls are TRBV19 and TRBJ2-7; tentative D call: TRBD1 (6 bases). Per germline, CDR1 LNHDA and CDR2 SQIVND (reference sequence). This CDR3 is 14 amino acids long. The V end was cut by 3 bases, the J end by 0 bases, with 9 bases between. The CDR3 is CASSIYRDSYEQYF. The CDR3 DNA follows: TGTGCCAGTAGTATCTACAGGGACTCCTACGAGCAGTACTTC. Full variable domain (outside the CDR3, taken from reference TRBV19 and TRBJ2-7): DGGITQSPKYLFRKEGQNVTLSCEQNLNHDAMYWYRQDPGQGLRLIYYSQIVNDFQKGDIAEGYSVSREKKESFPLTVTSAQKNPTAFYLCASSIYRDSYEQYFGPGTRLTVT.

This clonotype showed up just a few times. This rearrangement joins TRBV7-8 to TRBJ2-1, with 7 bases matching TRBD2. The length of the CDR3 is 20 residues. J was trimmed by 0 bases and V by 2 bases; bases with no gene match: 16. Germline V gene sequence: CDR1 SGHVS, CDR2 FQNEAQ. The CDR3 coding sequence is TGTGCCAGCAGCTTACCGTCTCGGGGGGAGGACCGCAGCTCCTACAATGAGCAGTTCTTC. Translated, it gives CASSLPSRGEDRSSYNEQFF.

The genes are TRBV20-1 and TRBJ1-1; possibly TRBD1 for D (5 bases). Trimming cost V 3 bases and J 5 bases, with 19 bases left between them. CDR1 is DFQATT and CDR2 is SNEGSKA in the germline V gene (reference sequence). CDR3 length equals 15 residues. This CDR3 is CSASQSLPGRTEAFF. The CDR3 DNA reads as TGCAGTGCTAGTCAATCTTTGCCAGGGCGGACTGAAGCTTTCTTT.

In its sample, this clonotype is medium-sized (0.01 to 0.1%). The chain couples TRBV24-1 to TRBJ2-2; TRBD2 matches at 9 bases. The junction had 9 bases not matched to a gene; V was cut back by 8 bases and J by 6 bases. Germline CDR1 reads KGHDR; CDR2 reads SFDVKD. The CDR3 runs 15 residues. The CDR3 reads CATKASGVDSGELFF. CDR3 nucleotide sequence: TGTGCCACCAAGGCTAGCGGGGTAGATTCCGGGGAGCTGTTTTTT.

For this clonotype: Germline and junction disagree at one end, which may indicate a read error. The chain has TRBV20-1 and TRBJ2-1; the D gene could be TRBD1 or TRBD2 (5 bases each). This CDR3 has 17 amino acids. Germline CDR1 is DFQATT and CDR2 is SNEGSKA (reference sequence). CDR3 sequence: CSARMRAGEGSYNEQLF. The CDR3 DNA reads TGCAGTGCTAGAATGAGGGCAGGTGAGGGGTCCTACAATGAGCAGCTCTTC.

This clonotype was seen more than once but under ten times. The chain couples TRBV20-1 to TRBJ1-1; D may be TRBD1 (5 bases). V was trimmed by 1 base and J by 6 bases, leaving 6 bases between them. CDR3 length: 11 amino acids. Germline-derived CDR1 and CDR2 are DFQATT and SNEGSKA (reference sequence). The CDR3 bases are TGCAGTGCTAGAGGAGGGGCTGAAGCTTTCTTT. Translation: CSARGGAEAFF.

The rearrangement links TRBV27 to TRBJ2-7, with D maybe TRBD2 (5 bases). V was trimmed by 7 bases and J by 2 bases, leaving 12 bases between them. The CDR3 runs 13 residues. Germline assignment: CDR1 MNHEY and CDR2 SMNVEV (reference sequence). The CDR3 DNA reads as TGTGCCAGCAAAGGCGGGCTGACCTACGAGCAGTACTTC. It is translated as CASKGGLTYEQYF.

This clonotype was observed a few times. This chain joins TRBV5-1 and TRBJ2-5; 7 positions agree with TRBD2. The V gene end was trimmed by 5 bases and the J gene end by 0 bases; junction bases not matched to a gene: 7. CDR1 and CDR2 from the germline V gene are SGHRS and YFSETQ. This CDR3 is 15 amino acids long. The CDR3 loop reads CASREKAGHQETQYF. The CDR3, as DNA: TGCGCCAGCAGGGAGAAAGCGGGGCACCAAGAGACCCAGTACTTC. Complete variable domain (other parts from reference TRBV5-1 and TRBJ2-5): KAGVTQTPRYLIKTRGQQVTLSCSPISGHRSVSWYQQTPGQGLQFLFEYFSETQRNKGNFPGRFSGRQFSNSRSEMNVSTLELGDSALYLCASREKAGHQETQYFGPGTRLLVL.

The chain carries TRBV5-8 and TRBJ2-7; TRBD2 aligns across 10 bases. In germline, CDR1 is SGHTS, CDR2 YDEGEE. Trimming at V came to 3 bases and at J to 2 bases, leaving 5 bases not matched to a gene. The CDR3 is made up of 15 amino acids. The CDR3 here is CASSSLAGRAYEQYF. The CDR3 coding sequence is TGTGCCAGCAGCTCACTAGCGGGGAGGGCCTACGAGCAGTACTTC.

V is TRBV20-1 and J is TRBJ2-7; TRBD1 matches at 8 bases. The CDR3 sequence is 13 residues long. Trimming removed 4 bases from V and 3 bases from J; junction bases left unmatched: 5. CDR1 and CDR2 (germline): DFQATT, SNEGSKA (reference sequence). CDR3 loop: CSANQGAGYEQYF. CDR3 nucleotide sequence: TGCAGTGCTAACCAGGGGGCTGGCTACGAGCAGTACTTC.

Regarding this clonotype: One junction end disagrees with the germline gene, perhaps due to a read error. The chain couples TRBV6-4 to TRBJ2-7, with 7 bases aligning to TRBD2. The end of the DNA fits TRBJ2-1 better, so the J call may be wrong. CDR3 length: 16 amino acids. From germline, CDR1 is MRHNA and CDR2 SNTAGT. The chain's CDR3 is CAISESGDYQYNEQFF. Here the CDR3 DNA reads TGTGCCATCAGTGAGTCGGGGGACTACCAATACAATGAGCAGTTCTTC.